This TCR beta chain appears in the sequencing data of a study of sequential checkpoint blockade in melanoma. CDR1 is LNHDA, CDR2 SQIVND, per germline (reference sequence). The CDR3 totals 14 residues. V shed 3 bases and J 2 bases; nucleotides not matched to a gene: 3. Treatment in this sample: randomized to nivolumab then ipilimumab (arm A) or the reverse (arm B). Only in-frame clones appear in the TCRdb table, and some are missing; sequencing was by immunoSEQ multiplex PCR. The data contain fewer than 10,000 clones, about 92% of them seen just once; the ten biggest clones take up under 15%. The V and J genes are TRBV19 and TRBJ2-7; 8 bases fit TRBD1. Material: CD8+ T cells sorted from blood (inferred from file names), obtained from a patient given nivolumab and ipilimumab in sequence. The clonotype was recovered from a human donor with melanoma. CDR3 protein: CASSMGTGAYEQYF. The CDR3 DNA reads as TGTGCCAGTAGTATGGGGACAGGAGCCTACGAGCAGTACTTC.